The rows below give T cell receptor beta chains drawn from one sample of a study of blood T cell repertoires in COVID-19. Sequenced by immunoSEQ multiplex PCR; TCRdb stores in-frame clones only, minus some. The sample records approximately 280,000 clones, nearly 90% being singletons. The sequencing input was PBMCs or T cells enriched from blood (not recorded which). The source is an older woman who had recovered from COVID-19. CDR3s include the opening cysteine and the closing phenylalanine or tryptophan. D genes are given only for firm matches. Only some rows state a clone size, as once, few, many or a class for expanded clones.

size	D	V	J	CDR3	DNA
-	-	TRBV29-1	TRBJ2-7	CSVVLVSSYEQYF	TGCAGCGTTGTCCTGGTCAGCTCCTACGAGCAGTACTTC
-	TRBD1	TRBV7-8	TRBJ1-1	CATGTGGFTEAFF	TGTGCCACCGGGACAGGGGGCTTCACTGAAGCTTTCTTT
-	-	TRBV5-1	TRBJ1-2	CASSLYSRYGYTF	TGCGCCAGCAGCTTGTATAGCCGGTATGGCTACACCTTC
few	TRBD2	TRBV5-4	TRBJ2-7	CASSRVSFSGITTYEQYF	TGTGCCAGCAGCCGCGTTTCATTTAGCGGGATTACGACCTACGAGCAGTACTTC
-	TRBD2	TRBV28	TRBJ2-2	CASTFPSGGGGELFF	TGTGCCAGCACTTTCCCCAGCGGGGGGGGCGGGGAGCTGTTTTTT
-	-	TRBV7-9	TRBJ1-1	CASSTRRQHGNTEAFF	TGTGCCAGCAGCACCAGAAGACAGCACGGGAACACTGAAGCTTTCTTT
-	-	TRBV15	TRBJ1-1	CATSRDPPGESENTEAFF	TGTGCCACCAGCAGAGATCCCCCCGGGGAGAGCGAGAACACTGAAGCTTTCTTT
-	TRBD2	TRBV30	TRBJ2-3	CAWLASGRTDTQYF	TGTGCCTGGCTGGCTAGCGGGCGCACAGATACGCAGTATTTT
-	-	TRBV28	TRBJ1-4	CASSLEEANEKLFF	TGTGCCAGCAGCCTCGAGGAGGCTAATGAAAAACTGTTTTTT
-	-	TRBV4-1	TRBJ2-1	CASSQAPDYEQFF	TGCGCCAGCAGCCAAGCTCCAGACTATGAGCAGTTCTTC
once	TRBD1	TRBV4-1	TRBJ2-7	CASSRDRVYEQYF	TGCGCCAGCAGCCGGGACAGGGTCTACGAGCAGTACTTC
-	-	TRBV4-1	TRBJ1-2	CASSPMGQGKSGYTF	TGCGCCAGCAGCCCCATGGGCCAGGGTAAATCTGGCTACACCTTC
-	-	TRBV2	TRBJ1-5	CASSVRGLGSNQPQHF	TGTGCCAGCAGTGTACGGGGATTGGGTAGCAATCAGCCCCAGCATTTT
once	-	TRBV25-1	TRBJ1-4	CASSEVWGGSEKLFF	TGTGCCAGCAGTGAAGTTTGGGGAGGAAGCGAAAAACTGTTTTTT
-	-	TRBV11-2	TRBJ2-3	CASSLAPSHSTDTQYF	TGTGCCAGCAGCTTAGCGCCTAGCCATAGCACAGATACGCAGTATTTT
-	-	TRBV3-1/TRBV3-2	TRBJ1-5	CASSHFSNQPQHF	TGTGCCAGCAGCCATTTCAGTAATCAGCCCCAGCATTTT
-	-	TRBV11-3	TRBJ2-7	CASSMAFGAHTYEQYF	TGTGCCAGCAGCATGGCCTTCGGAGCCCACACCTACGAGCAGTACTTC
-	-	TRBV10-3	TRBJ1-2	CAISVRDSGYTF	TGTGCCATCAGTGTGAGGGATAGTGGCTACACCTTC
-	-	TRBV27	TRBJ1-1	CASSPRVSTEAFF	TGTGCCAGCAGTCCGAGGGTGTCCACTGAAGCTTTCTTT
-	-	TRBV28	TRBJ1-5	CASTGTYNQPQHF	TGTGCCAGCACCGGGACATATAATCAGCCCCAGCATTTT
-	TRBD1	TRBV24-1	TRBJ2-5	CATSDRGQVGTQYF	TGTGCCACCAGTGATAGGGGACAGGTGGGGACCCAGTACTTC
-	TRBD2	TRBV6-1	TRBJ2-7	CASSEGSGHEQYF	TGTGCCAGCAGTGAAGGTAGCGGGCACGAGCAGTACTTC
-	TRBD2	TRBV7-2	TRBJ2-7	CASSPGLAGYEQYF	TGTGCCAGCAGCCCGGGACTAGCGGGCTACGAGCAGTACTTC
-	-	TRBV28	TRBJ1-1	CASSLLGVEAFF	TGTGCCAGCAGTTTACTCGGGGTTGAAGCTTTCTTT
-	-	TRBV28	TRBJ1-5	CASSLISLQGRSNQPQHF	TGTGCCAGCAGTTTAATTTCGTTACAGGGTCGTAGCAATCAGCCCCAGCATTTT
-	TRBD1	TRBV6-5	TRBJ1-2	CASSDRGYGYTF	TGTGCCAGCAGCGACAGGGGGTATGGCTACACCTTC
few	TRBD2	TRBV6-2/TRBV6-3	TRBJ2-5	CASSYRTAGGETQYF	TGTGCCAGCAGTTACCGAACAGCGGGGGGTGAGACCCAGTACTTC
-	TRBD2	TRBV7-3	TRBJ2-1	CASSSRLAGVSYNEQFF	TGTGCCAGCAGCTCTCGACTAGCGGGAGTCTCCTACAATGAGCAGTTCTTC
few	-	TRBV7-9	TRBJ2-7	CASSLADSSYEQYF	TGTGCCAGCAGCTTGGCAGACAGCTCCTACGAGCAGTACTTC
few	-	TRBV20-1	TRBJ2-1	CSASPFGGAYNEQFF	TGCAGTGCTAGTCCCTTTGGGGGCGCCTACAATGAGCAGTTCTTC
-	-	TRBV15	TRBJ1-5	CATSREIPGGNQPQHF	TGTGCCACCAGCAGAGAGATACCAGGGGGCAATCAGCCCCAGCATTTT